The TCR beta chain described here comes from a study of blood T cell repertoires in COVID-19. The table came from immunoSEQ multiplex PCR; TCRdb's copy has only in-frame clones and leaves some out. The data hold some 200,000 clones, with roughly 88% observed a single time. The CDR3 spans 15 residues. Germline CDR1 SGHTA, CDR2 FQGNSA. With V trimmed by 3 bases and J by 2 bases, 3 bases remained unmatched. Specimen: peripheral blood. This chain links TRBV7-2 with TRBJ1-2, with TRBD1 matching over 10 bases. This clonotype was sampled from a human donor in a cohort sampled during active COVID-19. The CDR3 protein is CASSFPGQGNYGYTF. Written as DNA, the CDR3 is TGTGCCAGCAGCTTTCCGGGACAGGGGAACTATGGCTACACCTTC.